A selection of T cell receptor beta chains follows, all from one sample in a study of PD-L1 blockade in urothelial cancer. Generated by immunoSEQ multiplex PCR, the TCRdb table keeps only in-frame clones and is missing some. Of about 25,000 clones listed, 82% are singletons. The source material was PBMCs, sampled around atezolizumab (anti-PD-L1) treatment. These receptors came from a man between 70 and 80 years old with urothelial cancer. The CDR3 runs from the conserved cysteine through the conserved F or W. D genes are given only for firm matches. Size tells how often a clone was seen (once, few, many) or the class of an expanded clone, and some rows leave it out.

CASSLEQGTVIHYEQYF	TGTGCCAGCAGCTTAGAGCAGGGGACAGTCATTCATTACGAGCAGTACTTC	few	TRBD1	TRBJ2-7	TRBV7-8
CASSPNRREAFF	TGTGCCAGCAGCCCCAACAGACGTGAAGCTTTCTTT	.	.	TRBJ1-1	TRBV14
CASSFRDRGTGELFF	TGTGCCAGCAGCTTCCGGGACAGGGGCACCGGGGAGCTGTTTTTT	.	TRBD1	TRBJ2-2	TRBV5-6
CASSTLAGSSYEQYF	TGTGCCAGCAGTACCCTAGCTGGGAGCTCCTACGAGCAGTACTTC	.	.	TRBJ2-7	TRBV6-5
CASSETRGALNTEAFF	TGTGCCAGCAGTGAAACGCGGGGGGCTCTTAACACTGAAGCTTTCTTT	.	.	TRBJ1-1	TRBV2
CASSEYGAEAFF	TGCGCCAGCAGTGAATACGGAGCTGAAGCTTTCTTT	.	.	TRBJ1-1	TRBV10-1
CAIKSGDAYEQYF	TGTGCCATCAAATCGGGAGACGCCTACGAGCAGTACTTC	few	.	TRBJ2-7	TRBV10-3
CASSVDREETQYF	TGTGCCAGCAGCGTCGACAGAGAAGAGACCCAGTACTTC	.	.	TRBJ2-5	TRBV7-3
CASSPSTEAFF	TGTGCCAGCAGCCCCTCGACTGAAGCTTTCTTT	.	.	TRBJ1-1	TRBV11-2
CASSFGGAEGNEQFF	TGTGCCAGCAGCTTTGGAGGGGCAGAGGGCAATGAGCAGTTCTTC	.	.	TRBJ2-1	TRBV11-3
CASSPRDSYVVRGYTQYF	TGTGCCAGCTCACCAAGGGACAGTTACGTGGTGCGGGGTTATACGCAGTATTTT	.	.	TRBJ2-3	TRBV18
CASSQVPSSGQPQHF	TGCGCCAGCAGCCAAGTTCCCTCGTCAGGGCAGCCCCAGCATTTT	.	.	TRBJ1-5	TRBV4-1
CASSQDQLAGETQYF	TGCGCCAGCAGCCAAGATCAACTAGCGGGAGAGACCCAGTACTTC	.	TRBD2	TRBJ2-5	TRBV4-1
CASSYRGGGTGGSEQYF	TGTGCCAGCAGCTATAGGGGGGGCGGGACAGGGGGTTCCGAGCAGTACTTC	.	TRBD1	TRBJ2-7	TRBV7-3
CATSRERRAGPSLFF	TGTGCCACCAGCAGAGAACGTAGAGCCGGTCCCTCGCTCTTCTTC	few	.	TRBJ2-1	TRBV15
CASSRSGSQETQYF	TGTGCCAGCAGCCGTAGCGGGAGCCAAGAGACCCAGTACTTC	.	TRBD2	TRBJ2-5	TRBV6-6
CASSLRTSPFMGNEQFF	TGTGCCAGCAGCTTAAGGACTAGCCCCTTTATGGGTAATGAGCAGTTCTTC	.	TRBD2	TRBJ2-1	TRBV7-8
CAITEGEGKRAYEQYF	TGTGCCATCACCGAAGGAGAGGGAAAACGAGCCTACGAGCAGTACTTC	few	.	TRBJ2-7	TRBV10-3
CASSLEGALRAFF	TGTGCCAGCAGCTTAGAAGGGGCGCTGAGAGCTTTCTTT	once	.	TRBJ1-1	TRBV7-9
CASSKSGGDTEAFF	TGTGCCAGCAGTAAGAGTGGAGGGGACACTGAAGCTTTCTTT	once	.	TRBJ1-1	TRBV6-1
CASSVDGSGVYEQYF	TGTGCCAGCAGCGTAGACGGGTCGGGAGTCTACGAGCAGTACTTC	.	.	TRBJ2-7	TRBV9
CASSLVTGWADTEAFF	TGTGCCAGCAGCTTGGTAACGGGATGGGCAGATACTGAAGCTTTCTTT	.	.	TRBJ1-1	TRBV5-6
CASSIDRGQRGDTQYF	TGTGCCAGTAGTATAGATAGGGGACAGCGAGGGGATACGCAGTATTTT	.	TRBD1	TRBJ2-3	TRBV19
CASSLVNSEHTF	TGTGCCAGCAGCTTAGTAAATTCGGAGCACACCTTC	.	.	TRBJ1-2	TRBV7-2
CAWSVKGLTLGTQYF	TGTGCCTGGAGCGTCAAGGGGCTGACTCTTGGGACCCAGTACTTC	once	.	TRBJ2-5	TRBV30
CASSFTGGVNQPQHF	TGTGCCAGCAGTTTCACAGGGGGAGTGAATCAGCCCCAGCATTTT	.	TRBD1	TRBJ1-5	TRBV27
CASRQGNSYEQYF	TGTGCCAGTCGACAGGGGAACTCCTACGAGCAGTACTTC	few	TRBD1	TRBJ2-7	TRBV7-2
CASSPSLGGSRLIF	TGTGCCAGCAGCCCCTCCTTAGGGGGCTCACGGCTGATCTTT	.	TRBD1	TRBJ1-1	TRBV14
CASSSSYEQYF	TGTGCCAGCAGCTCTTCCTACGAGCAGTACTTC	.	.	TRBJ2-7	TRBV5-4
CASSLQGGTIEQYF	TGTGCCAGCAGTCTACAGGGGGGGACCATCGAGCAGTACTTC	few	.	TRBJ2-7	TRBV7-2
CASSLSVRGTYEQYF	TGTGCCAGCAGCTTAAGCGTACGCGGGACGTACGAGCAGTACTTC	few	.	TRBJ2-7	TRBV7-9
CASSLPLGQGEETQYF	TGTGCCAGCAGCCTCCCACTTGGACAGGGAGAAGAGACCCAGTACTTC	.	TRBD1	TRBJ2-5	TRBV5-6
CASSIGYRRDTEAFF	TGTGCCAGTAGTATAGGGTACCGGAGGGACACTGAAGCTTTCTTT	.	.	TRBJ1-1	TRBV19
CASSPRDESQGETQYF	TGTGCCAGCAGCCCCCGGGACGAATCCCAGGGGGAGACCCAGTACTTC	.	.	TRBJ2-5	TRBV13
CASSPRNDAYEQYF	TGCGCCAGCAGCCCTAGAAACGACGCCTACGAGCAGTACTTC	once	.	TRBJ2-7	TRBV4-1
CASSPTVLGQHSYEQYF	TGCGCCAGCAGCCCCACGGTCCTGGGACAGCATTCCTACGAGCAGTACTTC	.	TRBD1	TRBJ2-7	TRBV5-1
CASSRRGGPEQFF	TGTGCCAGCAGCAGGAGAGGGGGCCCTGAGCAGTTCTTC	.	TRBD1	TRBJ2-1	TRBV5-6
CASSLGQSNQPQHF	TGTGCCAGCAGTTTGGGACAGAGCAATCAGCCCCAGCATTTT	.	TRBD1	TRBJ1-5	TRBV28
CAISGSDSHATDTQYF	TGTGCCATCAGCGGGTCTGATAGTCACGCCACAGATACGCAGTATTTT	.	.	TRBJ2-3	TRBV10-3
CASSREVGEQYF	TGTGCCAGCAGCAGAGAGGTGGGCGAGCAGTACTTC	.	.	TRBJ2-7	TRBV7-2
CASSQAHVTENTEAFF	TGCGCCAGCAGCCAAGCCCATGTGACAGAGAACACTGAAGCTTTCTTT	.	.	TRBJ1-1	TRBV4-1
CASSDSFVGQATGGYTF	TGTGCCAGCAGTGACTCATTTGTTGGACAGGCAACGGGTGGCTACACCTTC	.	TRBD1	TRBJ1-2	TRBV6-4
CSVAGGYGANVLTF	TGCAGCGTTGCAGGGGGCTATGGGGCCAACGTCCTGACTTTC	.	TRBD1	TRBJ2-6	TRBV29-1